This TCR beta chain was sequenced for a study of blood T cell repertoires in COVID-19. Study information: Samples came from the United States, Italy and Spain, spanning acute and convalescent COVID-19. T cells, B-cell-depleted T cells, or PBMCs supplied cDNA or gDNA.

The authors' processing: Reference gene primer amplification in the assay estimated nucleated cell counts. Libraries were prepared by immunoSEQ multiplex PCR; TCRdb keeps only in-frame clonotypes and omits some of them. Clonal size and the V and J genes are those of that table, whereas D and trimming came from the DNA. The data hold around 320,000 clones, with around 88% observed a single time. This CDR3 is 14 amino acids long. Germline V CDR1 and CDR2: MGHDK, SYGVNS. J lost 1 base, V lost 4 bases, and 2 bases had no gene match. The material sequenced was peripheral blood. The TCR comes from a woman between 25 and 40 years old who had recovered from COVID-19. The rearrangement joins TRBV25-1 to TRBJ1-1; 8 bases fit TRBD1. CDR3 sequence reads: CASSVQGGNTEAFF. The DNA of the CDR3 is TGTGCCAGCAGTGTACAGGGGGGGAACACTGAAGCTTTCTTT.